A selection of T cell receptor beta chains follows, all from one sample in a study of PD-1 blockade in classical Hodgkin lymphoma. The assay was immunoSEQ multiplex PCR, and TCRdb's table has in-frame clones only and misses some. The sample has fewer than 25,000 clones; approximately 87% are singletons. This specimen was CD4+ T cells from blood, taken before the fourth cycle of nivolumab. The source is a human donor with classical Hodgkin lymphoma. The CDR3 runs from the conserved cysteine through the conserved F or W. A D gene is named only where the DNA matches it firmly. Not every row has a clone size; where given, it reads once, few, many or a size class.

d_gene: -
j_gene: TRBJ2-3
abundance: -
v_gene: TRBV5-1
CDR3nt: TGCGCCAGCAGCTTGGCGTCCCTTAGCACAGATACGCAGTATTTT
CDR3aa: CASSLASLSTDTQYF

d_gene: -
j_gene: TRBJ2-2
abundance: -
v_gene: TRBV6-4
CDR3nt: TGTGCCAGCAGTGACTCTCCCAACACCGGGGAGCTGTTTTTT
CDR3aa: CASSDSPNTGELFF

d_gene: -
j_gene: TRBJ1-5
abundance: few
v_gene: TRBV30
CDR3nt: TGTGCCTGGAGTGTAGGAGTTCAGCCCCAGCATTTT
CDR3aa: CAWSVGVQPQHF

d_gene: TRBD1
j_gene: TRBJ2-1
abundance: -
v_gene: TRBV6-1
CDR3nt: TGTGCCAGCAGTGAACCGGGACAGGCTGAATTTTCCTACAATGAGCAGTTCTTC
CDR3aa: CASSEPGQAEFSYNEQFF

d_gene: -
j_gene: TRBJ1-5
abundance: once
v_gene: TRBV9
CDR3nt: TGTGCCAGCAGCGTAGGATCCCTGGGACCCCAGCATTTT
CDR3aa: CASSVGSLGPQHF

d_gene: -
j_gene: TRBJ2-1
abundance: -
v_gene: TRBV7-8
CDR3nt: TGTGCCAGCAGCTTAGATATCCACAATGAGCAGTTCTTC
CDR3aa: CASSLDIHNEQFF

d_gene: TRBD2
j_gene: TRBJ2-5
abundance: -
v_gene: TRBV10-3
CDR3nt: TGTGCCATCAGTGAGTCGAGGGGACTAGCGGGAGAGACCCAGTACTTC
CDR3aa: CAISESRGLAGETQYF

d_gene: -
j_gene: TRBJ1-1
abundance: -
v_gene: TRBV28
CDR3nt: TGTGCCAGTCAGTTTTTACGGCAGGGGAACACTGAAGCTTTCTTT
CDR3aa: CASQFLRQGNTEAFF

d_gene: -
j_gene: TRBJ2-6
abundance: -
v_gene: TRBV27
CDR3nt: TGTGCCAGCAGTCAAATCAGGGGAAGTGGGGCCAACGTCCTGACTTTC
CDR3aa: CASSQIRGSGANVLTF

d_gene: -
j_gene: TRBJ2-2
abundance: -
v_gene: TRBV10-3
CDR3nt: TGTGCCATCCGTACGGCGGGCGGGGAGCTGTTTTTT
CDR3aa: CAIRTAGGELFF